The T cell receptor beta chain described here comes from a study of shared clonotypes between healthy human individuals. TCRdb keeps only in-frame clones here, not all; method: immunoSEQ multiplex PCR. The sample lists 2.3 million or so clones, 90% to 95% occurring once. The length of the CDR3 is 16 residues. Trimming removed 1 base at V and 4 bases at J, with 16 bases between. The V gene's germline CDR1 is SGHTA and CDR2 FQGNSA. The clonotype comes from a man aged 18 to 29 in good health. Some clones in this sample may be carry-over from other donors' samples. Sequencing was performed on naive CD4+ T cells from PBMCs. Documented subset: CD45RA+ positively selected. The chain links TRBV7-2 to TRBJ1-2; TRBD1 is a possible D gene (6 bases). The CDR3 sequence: CASSLGQPSTGYGYTF. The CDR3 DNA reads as TGTGCCAGCAGCTTAGGCCAGCCCTCGACAGGCTATGGCTACACCTTC. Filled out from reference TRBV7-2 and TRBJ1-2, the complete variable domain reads GAGVSQSPSNKVTEKGKDVELRCDPISGHTALYWYRQSLGQGLEFLIYFQGNSAPDKSGLPSDRFSAERTGGSVSTLTIQRTQQEDSAVYLCASSLGQPSTGYGYTFGSGTRLTVV.